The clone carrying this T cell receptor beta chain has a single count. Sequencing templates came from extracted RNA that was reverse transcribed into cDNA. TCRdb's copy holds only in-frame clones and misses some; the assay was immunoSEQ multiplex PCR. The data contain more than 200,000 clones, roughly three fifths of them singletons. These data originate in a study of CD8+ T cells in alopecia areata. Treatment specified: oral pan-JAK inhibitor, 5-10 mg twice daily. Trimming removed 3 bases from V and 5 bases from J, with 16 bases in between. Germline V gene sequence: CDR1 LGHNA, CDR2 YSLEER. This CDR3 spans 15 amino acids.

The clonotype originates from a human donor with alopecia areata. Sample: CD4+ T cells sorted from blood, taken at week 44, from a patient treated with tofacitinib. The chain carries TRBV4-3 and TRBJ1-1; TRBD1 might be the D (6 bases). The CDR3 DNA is TGCGCCAGCAGCCAGGAAGGGGGTCGTTGGACTGAAGCTTTCTTT. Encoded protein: CASSQEGGRWTEAFF.